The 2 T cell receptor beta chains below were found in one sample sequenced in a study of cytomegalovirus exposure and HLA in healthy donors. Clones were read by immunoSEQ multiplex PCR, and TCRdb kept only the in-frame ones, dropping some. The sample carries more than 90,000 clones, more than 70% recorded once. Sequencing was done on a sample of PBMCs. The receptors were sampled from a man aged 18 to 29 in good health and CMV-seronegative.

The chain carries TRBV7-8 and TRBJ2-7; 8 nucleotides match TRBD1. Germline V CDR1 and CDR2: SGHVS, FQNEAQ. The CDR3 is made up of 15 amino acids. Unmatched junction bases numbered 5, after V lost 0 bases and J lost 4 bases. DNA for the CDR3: TGTGCCAGCAGCTTAGCAGGTCGACAGGGGTACGAGCAGTACTTC. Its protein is CASSLAGRQGYEQYF.

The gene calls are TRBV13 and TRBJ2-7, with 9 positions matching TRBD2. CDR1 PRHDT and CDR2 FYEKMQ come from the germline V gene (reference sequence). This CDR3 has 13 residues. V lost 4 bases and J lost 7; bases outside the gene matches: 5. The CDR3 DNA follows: TGTGCCAGCAGCTCCCGCGGGGGGGATGAGCAGTACTTC. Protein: CASSSRGGDEQYF.